What follows are 6 T cell receptor beta chains derived from one specimen sequenced in a study of blood T cell repertoires in COVID-19. Method: immunoSEQ multiplex PCR; TCRdb's copy keeps in-frame clones and lacks some. The sample has 100,000 to 120,000 clones, approximately 80% seen once; the top ten hold around 10%. The sequenced material came from peripheral blood. The source is a woman in her 70s with acute or convalescent COVID-19.

The chain recombines TRBV5-6 with TRBJ2-3, with 7 positions matching TRBD2. CDR1 is SGHDT, CDR2 YYEEEE, per germline. The CDR3 consists of 15 residues. V was clipped by 0 bases and J by 8 bases; unmatched bases: 9. The DNA of the CDR3 is TGTGCCAGCAGCTTGGGTTCCCCTGGCGGGGGTACGCAGTATTTT. Translation gives CASSLGSPGGGTQYF.

This clone was counted between two and nine times. The chain links TRBV6-5 to TRBJ1-1; 8 nucleotides line up with TRBD1. The V segment lost 7 bases and the J segment 2 bases; nucleotides outside the gene matches: 9. In germline, CDR1 is MNHEY, CDR2 SVGAGI. This CDR3 contains 15 residues. For the CDR3, the DNA is TGTGCCAGCAATGGCAGGGGGCGCCTTAACACTGAAGCTTTCTTT. It yields the protein CASNGRGRLNTEAFF.

The gene calls are TRBV6-2 or TRBV6-3 and TRBJ1-2, with 8 positions matching TRBD1. CDR1 and CDR2 from the germline V gene are MNHEY and SVGEGT. The CDR3 runs to 18 residues. V trimming: 1 base; J trimming: 5 bases; junction bases outside the gene matches: 15. The CDR3 loop reads CASSYWTGSLTAAYGYTF. The CDR3 region has the DNA TGTGCCAGCAGTTACTGGACAGGGAGTTTGACTGCCGCATATGGCTACACCTTC.

The V call is TRBV7-2, the J call TRBJ2-7; TRBD2 might be the D (5 bases). From germline, CDR1 is SGHTA and CDR2 FQGNSA. This CDR3 comprises 14 residues. V lost 1 base and J 5 bases, leaving 12 bases between the germline ends. The CDR3 is CASSLGTGTNEQYF. The CDR3, as DNA: TGTGCCAGCAGCTTAGGTACGGGAACCAACGAGCAGTACTTC.

V and J are TRBV4-2 and TRBJ2-1; the match to TRBD2 covers 11 bases. The V and J ends lost 1 base and 0 bases, in that order; junction bases with no gene match: 2. This CDR3 comprises 17 residues. The germline V gene has CDR1 LGHNA and CDR2 YNFKEQ. For the CDR3, the DNA is TGTGCCAGCAGCCAAGGAACTAGCGGGGGCTCCTACAATGAGCAGTTCTTC. It codes for CASSQGTSGGSYNEQFF.

The chain uses TRBV2 and TRBJ1-1; 7 bases fit TRBD1. V gave up 4 bases and J gave up 5 bases; unmatched junction bases: 10. This CDR3 region has 15 residues. Germline CDR1 SNHLY, CDR2 FYNNEI. Written as DNA, the CDR3 is TGTGCCAGCAGTGCCCGACAGGGCCCGAGGACTGAAGCTTTCTTT. Translated: CASSARQGPRTEAFF.